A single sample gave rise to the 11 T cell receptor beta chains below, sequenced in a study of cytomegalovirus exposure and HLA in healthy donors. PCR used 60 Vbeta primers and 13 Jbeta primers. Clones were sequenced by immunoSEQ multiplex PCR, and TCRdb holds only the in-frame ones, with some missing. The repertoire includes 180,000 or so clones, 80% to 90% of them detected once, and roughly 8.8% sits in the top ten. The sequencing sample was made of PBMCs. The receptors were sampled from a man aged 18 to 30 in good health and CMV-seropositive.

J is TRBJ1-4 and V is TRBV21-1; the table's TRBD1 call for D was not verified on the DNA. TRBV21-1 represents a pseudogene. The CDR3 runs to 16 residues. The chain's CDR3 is CASSRNRQGLLTGLFF. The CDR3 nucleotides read TGTGCCAGCAGCCGCAACCGACAGGGGTTGTTAACAGGACTGTTTTTT.

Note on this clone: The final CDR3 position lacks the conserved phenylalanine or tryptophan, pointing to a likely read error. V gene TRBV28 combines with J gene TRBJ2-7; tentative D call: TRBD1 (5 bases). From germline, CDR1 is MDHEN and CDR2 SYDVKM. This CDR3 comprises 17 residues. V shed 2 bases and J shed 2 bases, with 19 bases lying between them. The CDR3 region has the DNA TGTGCCAGCAGTTTAGTGGTGGGGCCTGGACCCACCTACGAGCAGTACCTC. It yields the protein CASSLVVGPGPTYEQYL.

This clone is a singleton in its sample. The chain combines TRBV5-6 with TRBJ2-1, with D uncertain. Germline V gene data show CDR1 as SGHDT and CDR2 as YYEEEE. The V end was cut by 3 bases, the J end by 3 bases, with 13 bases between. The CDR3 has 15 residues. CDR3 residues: CASSSERLNYNEQFF. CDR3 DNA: TGTGCCAGCAGCTCCGAGAGGCTCAACTACAATGAGCAGTTCTTC. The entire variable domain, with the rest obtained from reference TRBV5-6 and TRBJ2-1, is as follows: DAGVTQSPTHLIKTRGQQVTLRCSPKSGHDTVSWYQQALGQGPQFIFQYYEEEERQRGNFPDRFSGHQFPNYSSELNVNALLLGDSALYLCASSSERLNYNEQFFGPGTRLTVL.

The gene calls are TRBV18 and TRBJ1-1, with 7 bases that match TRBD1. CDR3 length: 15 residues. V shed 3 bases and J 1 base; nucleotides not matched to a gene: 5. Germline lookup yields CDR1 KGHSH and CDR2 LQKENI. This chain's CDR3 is CASSPTGVGNTEAFF. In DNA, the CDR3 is TGTGCCAGCTCACCTACAGGGGTGGGGAACACTGAAGCTTTCTTT.

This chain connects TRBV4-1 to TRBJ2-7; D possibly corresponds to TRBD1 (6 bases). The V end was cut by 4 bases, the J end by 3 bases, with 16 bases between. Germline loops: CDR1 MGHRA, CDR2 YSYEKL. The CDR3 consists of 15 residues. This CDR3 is CASSLSQGSYYEQYF. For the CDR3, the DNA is TGCGCCAGCAGCCTCAGCCAGGGGTCCTACTACGAGCAGTACTTC.

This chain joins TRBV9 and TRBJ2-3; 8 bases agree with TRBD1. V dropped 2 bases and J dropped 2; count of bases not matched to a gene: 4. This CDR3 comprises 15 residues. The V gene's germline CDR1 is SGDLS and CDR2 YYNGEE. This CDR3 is CASSVRGRFTDTQYF. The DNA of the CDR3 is TGTGCCAGCAGCGTCAGGGGGCGGTTCACAGATACGCAGTATTTT.

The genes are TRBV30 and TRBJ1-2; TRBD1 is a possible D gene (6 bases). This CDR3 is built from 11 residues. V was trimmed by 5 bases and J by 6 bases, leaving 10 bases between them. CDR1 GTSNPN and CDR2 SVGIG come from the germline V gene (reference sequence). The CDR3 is CAWRGADGYTF. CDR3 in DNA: TGTGCCTGGCGGGGGGCTGATGGCTACACCTTC.

This CDR3 is CAWSVLTGHQPQHF. CDR3 bases: TGTGCCTGGAGTGTCCTCACCGGTCATCAGCCCCAGCATTTT. This sequence joins TRBV30 and TRBJ1-5; D is unclear. The germline gives CDR1 GTSNPN, CDR2 SVGIG (reference sequence). This CDR3 region has 14 residues. V was trimmed by 0 bases and J by 5 bases, leaving 11 bases between them.

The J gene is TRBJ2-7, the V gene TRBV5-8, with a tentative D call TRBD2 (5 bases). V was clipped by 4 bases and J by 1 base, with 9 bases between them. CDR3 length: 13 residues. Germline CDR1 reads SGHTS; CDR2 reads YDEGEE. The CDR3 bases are TGTGCCAGCAGCCGCCGCGGGTCCTACGAGCAGTACTTC. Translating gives CASSRRGSYEQYF.

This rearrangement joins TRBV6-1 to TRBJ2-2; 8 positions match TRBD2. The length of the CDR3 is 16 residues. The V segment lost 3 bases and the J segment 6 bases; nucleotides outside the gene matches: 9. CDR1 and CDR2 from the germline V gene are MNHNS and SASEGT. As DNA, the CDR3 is TGTGCCAGCAGTGAGACTAGCGCTTTTGTTGCCGGGGAGCTGTTTTTT. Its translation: CASSETSAFVAGELFF.

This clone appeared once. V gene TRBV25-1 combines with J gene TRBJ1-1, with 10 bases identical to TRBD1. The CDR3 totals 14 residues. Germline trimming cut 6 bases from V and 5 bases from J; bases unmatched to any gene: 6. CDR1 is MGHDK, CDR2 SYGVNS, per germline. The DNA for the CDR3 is TGTGCCAGCAGGGGGACAGGGGCGGGTACTGAAGCTTTCTTT. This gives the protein CASRGTGAGTEAFF.